This T cell receptor beta chain was recorded in a study of blood T cell repertoires in COVID-19. Study-level background: Material from acute and convalescent COVID-19 was sourced from the United States, Italy and Spain. T cells, B-cell-depleted T cells, or PBMCs supplied cDNA or gDNA.

In the source study's methods: How many nucleated cells were present was estimated from reference gene primer amplification. Clones were sequenced by immunoSEQ multiplex PCR, and TCRdb holds only the in-frame ones, with some missing. That table supplies the V and J calls and clone size; D and trimming were determined from the DNA. The sample carries a few hundred thousand clones, over 75% recorded once. This clone was seen once. CDR3 length: 15 residues. The V and J ends lost 6 bases and 7 bases, in that order; junction bases with no gene match: 7. Germline-derived CDR1 and CDR2 are MNHEY and SMNVEV (reference sequence).

The sequence came from a human donor in a cohort sampled during active COVID-19. V gene TRBV27 combines with J gene TRBJ1-5; TRBD1 agrees at 12 bases. Sequenced: peripheral blood. The CDR3 sequence is CASRTGQGAAQPQHF. The CDR3 DNA is TGTGCCAGCAGGACGGGACAGGGGGCCGCGCAGCCCCAGCATTTT.